Listed below are T cell receptor beta chains from one sample, sequenced in a study of graft-versus-host responses after intestinal transplantation. The protocol was immunoSEQ multiplex PCR, while the TCRdb copy is restricted to in-frame clones and leaves out a portion. The sample has about 99,000 clones; roughly 93% are singletons. Antigens for these TCRs are unknown. The input for sequencing was unstimulated CD8+ T cells sorted from spleen or lymph node cells, taken before intestinal transplant. These receptors originate from a human donor who received an intestinal transplant. CDR3s include the opening cysteine and the closing phenylalanine or tryptophan. The D gene is left open where the match is weak. Not all rows give a size; the values are once, few, many and, for expanded clones, a class.

>NA|NA|TRBJ2-7|TRBV20-1
CSAQSGEQYF
TGCAGTGCGCAGTCCGGCGAGCAGTACTTC
>NA|once|TRBJ2-1|TRBV15
CATRGDNEQFF
TGTGCCACCAGGGGCGACAATGAGCAGTTCTTC
>NA|once|TRBJ1-1|TRBV27
CASSLGRTLNTEAFF
TGTGCCAGCAGTTTAGGACGGACACTGAACACTGAAGCTTTCTTT
>TRBD2|NA|TRBJ2-7|TRBV5-6
CASPRGLERGAYEQYF
TGTGCCAGCCCTCGTGGTCTGGAGCGGGGGGCCTACGAGCAGTACTTC
>NA|NA|TRBJ1-1|TRBV25-1
CASSPGGDRIEAFF
TGTGCCAGCAGCCCTGGGGGCGACAGGATTGAAGCTTTCTTT
>NA|NA|TRBJ2-1|TRBV27
CASSFAGGFRIYNEQFF
TGTGCCAGCAGTTTCGCCGGCGGTTTCAGAATATACAATGAGCAGTTCTTC
>NA|NA|TRBJ1-3|TRBV15
CATRPSSGNTIYF
TGTGCCACCAGACCGAGCTCTGGAAACACCATATATTTT
>TRBD1|NA|TRBJ1-1|TRBV11-1
CASSQPDRGPEAFF
TGTGCCAGCAGCCAACCCGACAGGGGGCCTGAAGCTTTCTTT
>NA|NA|TRBJ2-7|TRBV4-1
CASSQELVQGSTYEQYF
TGCGCCAGCAGCCAAGAGTTAGTTCAAGGATCTACCTACGAGCAGTACTTC
>TRBD2|NA|TRBJ2-7|TRBV6-1
CATLAGGSYEQYF
TGTGCCACGCTAGCGGGCGGCTCCTACGAGCAGTACTTC
>NA|NA|TRBJ2-2|TRBV30
CAWSVLGAGELFF
TGTGCCTGGAGTGTATTGGGTGCCGGGGAGCTGTTTTTT
>NA|few|TRBJ2-6|TRBV11-2
CASSLGVSGANVLTF
TGTGCCAGCAGCTTAGGGGTCTCTGGGGCCAACGTCCTGACTTTC